What follows are 5 T cell receptor beta chains derived from one specimen sequenced in a study of cytomegalovirus exposure and HLA in healthy donors. PCR involved 60 Vbeta and 13 Jbeta primers. The method was immunoSEQ multiplex PCR; TCRdb's version includes in-frame clones alone and lacks a portion of them. The sample has about 170,000 clones, around 81% seen once. Sequencing was carried out using PBMCs. Receptors were obtained from a woman aged 25 to 39 in good health and CMV-seropositive.

The rearrangement joins TRBV7-8 to TRBJ1-1; 7 bases are a match to TRBD1. This CDR3 is built from 12 residues. The germline gives CDR1 SGHVS, CDR2 FQNEAQ. Unmatched junction bases numbered 0, after V lost 0 bases and J lost 8 bases. In DNA, the CDR3 is TGTGCCAGCAGCTTAGCGGACAGGGAAGCTTTCTTT. Translation gives CASSLADREAFF.

J is TRBJ2-1 and V is TRBV7-2; 14 bases line up with TRBD2. The V segment lost 5 bases and the J segment 4 bases; nucleotides outside the gene matches: 7. CDR1 is SGHTA, CDR2 FQGNSA, per germline. This CDR3 spans 17 amino acids. The CDR3 DNA follows: TGTGCCAGCAGCCTACAAAGACTAGCGGGAGGGTACAATGAGCAGTTCTTC. This codes for CASSLQRLAGGYNEQFF. Combining the CDR3 with reference TRBV7-2 and TRBJ2-1 gives the whole variable domain GAGVSQSPSNKVTEKGKDVELRCDPISGHTALYWYRQSLGQGLEFLIYFQGNSAPDKSGLPSDRFSAERTGGSVSTLTIQRTQQEDSAVYLCASSLQRLAGGYNEQFFGPGTRLTVL.

V is TRBV2 and J is TRBJ2-1; possibly TRBD2 for D (7 bases). Trimming pared 7 bases from V and 7 bases from J, leaving 14 bases between. CDR3 length equals 13 residues. Germline V gives CDR1 SNHLY, CDR2 FYNNEI. CDR3 nucleotide sequence: TGTGCCAGCAAGGGGGGGGGTTGGAATGAGCAGTTCTTC. This encodes CASKGGGWNEQFF.

This clone came up once. The genes are TRBV19 and TRBJ1-1; D is unresolved. CDR3 length: 13 amino acids. V lost 5 bases to trimming and J lost 1 base, with 8 bases between them. Germline CDR1 and CDR2: LNHDA and SQIVND (reference sequence). CDR3 amino acids: CASSLEGNTEAFF. The CDR3 DNA sequence: TGTGCCAGTAGTCTCGAGGGGAACACTGAAGCTTTCTTT.

The V call is TRBV15, the J call TRBJ2-1; tentative D call: TRBD2 (5 bases). CDR3 length: 16 amino acids. Trimming cost V 1 base and J 0 bases, with 10 bases left between them. Germline assignment: CDR1 LNHNV and CDR2 YYDKDF (reference sequence). The CDR3 is CATSRVRGSSYNEQFF. The DNA of the CDR3 is TGTGCCACCAGCAGAGTTCGGGGTAGCTCCTACAATGAGCAGTTCTTC.